This T cell receptor beta chain was recovered during a study of blood T cell repertoires in COVID-19 (dated by TCRdb to about 2020). Regarding the research as a whole: The collaborator samples originated in the United States, Italy and Spain and spanned the acute and convalescent phases of COVID-19. The material from the prospective study consisted of cDNA or gDNA derived from T cells, B-cell-depleted T cells, or PBMCs. The dataset comprised deeply sampled blood TCRbeta repertoires from subjects exposed to, actively infected with, or recovered from COVID-19. A freely available public database, intended as a resource for researchers studying the immune response to SARS-CoV-2, is where the repertoires were released. Samples were obtained from the ongoing ImmuneRACE study (first 160 participants) and from about 1,300 subjects provided by 6 global collaborators. Sample metadata almost always included a de-identified subject ID, COVID-19 status, age in years and sex. HLA class I and class II types, where available, came from metadata supplied by the sample provider rather than from assay-based typing.

Summary of the overall study and its limitations: The quantity of clinical and demographic metadata differed by source and by participant and was supplied without curation.

Another Seattle source contributed samples from volunteer blood donors who had recovered from COVID-19. Each collaborating institution followed its own protocols to collect whole blood in K2EDTA tubes. For TCRbeta analysis, collaborator samples were shipped as frozen whole blood, as isolated PBMCs, or as DNA extracted from either sample type. The immunoSEQ Assay, a bias-controlled multiplex PCR, was used to amplify TCRbeta CDR3 regions from genomic DNA. Per the source publication's procedure: The number of nucleated cells in each sample was estimated from the amplification of reference gene primers within the assay. Sequence reads were collapsed and filtered to measure the absolute abundance of every unique TCRbeta CDR3 rearrangement. For each sample, productive Simpson clonality was calculated by taking the square root of Simpson's diversity index across productive rearrangements. In its TCRdb copy, this immuneACCESS table keeps in-frame sequences only and misses some clones. Where compared with another copy, unresolved V genes explain less than half of these, and the others have no known cause. That table is the source of V, J and clone size, and D and trimming were worked out from the DNA. Across this sample there are some 250,000 clones, with about 83% seen only once. Roughly 2% of the sample comes from the top ten.

As regards this clone: The antigen it binds to is not known. Base qualities are missing; no much larger clone stands one base away.

A distance of 11 bases separates the germline ends of V and J, which lose 6 bases and 0 bases respectively. Inclusive of the bounding cysteine and phenylalanine, the CDR3 is 14 residues long. The retained sequence is limited to the CDR3, 42 bases, with the frame set at the first base. Reading the germline V gene gives CDR1 MGHRA and CDR2 YSYEKL. This chain joins TRBV4-1 to TRBJ1-1; a weak D assignment points to TRBD1 (6 bases agree). This receptor was identified in a man aged 25 to 45 who had recovered from COVID-19. Sequences were obtained from peripheral blood. The sequenced DNA is TGCGCCAGCAGTCCGACAGGTTTGAACACTGAAGCTTTCTTT. It encodes CASSPTGLNTEAFF.